This T cell receptor (beta chain) was recorded in a study of CXCR3-negative and CXCR3-positive naive CD8 T cells. The study's findings and limits: Memory cells differed in TRBV-TRBJ usage, but naive CXCR3-negative and CXCR3-positive cells had similar usage. TRB CDR3s of CXCR3-positive naive cells were more hydrophobic than those of CXCR3-negative naive cells. Memory CD8+ cells had much lower diversity, and both naive subsets had comparably high diversity.

CDR3 length: 14 residues. Germline-derived CDR1 and CDR2 are MNHNY and SVGAGI (reference sequence). The study made its TRB cDNA libraries by 5' RACE, adding UMI labels. TCRdb re-called the 5' RACE reads and gives one entry per CDR3 protein, without DNA. The repertoire table contains under 110,000 distinct CDR3 sequences. Of note for this clonotype: What it binds is not known.

The sample taken for sequencing was naive CXCR3+ CD8+ T cells from blood. Subset in this sample: CD45RO-CCR7+CD27+CD95- naive CD8+ T cells expressing CXCR3 (TNR3+). The genes are TRBV6-6 and TRBJ2-1; lacking DNA, the TRBD2 call made by TCRdb goes unchecked. This clonotype was obtained from a human donor in good health. Some clones in this sample may be carry-over from other donors' samples. The CDR3 is CASSLLAAYNEQFF.